The entry below describes one TCR beta chain. The CDR3 consists of 16 residues. V shed 3 bases and J 1 base; nucleotides not matched to a gene: 3. Germline CDR1 is MDHEN and CDR2 is SYDVKM. This sample is drawn from a study of blood T cell repertoires in COVID-19. Whole-study context: Sites in the United States, Italy and Spain provided acute and convalescent COVID-19 samples. T cells, B-cell-depleted T cells, or PBMCs provided the cDNA or gDNA that served as material.

Original processing notes: The assay estimated nucleated cells by amplifying reference gene primers. Profiling relied on immunoSEQ multiplex PCR, and the TCRdb table lists in-frame clones only, not all of them. D and trimming come from the DNA, and the V and J calls and clone size come from that table. Of some 100,000 clones in the sample, almost 95% are singletons; the top ten hold roughly 5.9%. The rearrangement uses TRBV28 and TRBJ2-3, with 11 nucleotides matching TRBD2. This receptor was taken from a woman aged 55-70 years with active COVID-19. The sequenced sample was peripheral blood. The CDR3 region is CASSFPLAGGTDTQYF. The CDR3 region has the DNA TGTGCCAGCAGTTTTCCACTAGCGGGGGGCACAGATACGCAGTATTTT.